Below, 2 T cell receptor beta chains from the same sample are listed, as sequenced in a study of Graves' ophthalmopathy and Graves' hyperthyroidism. Beta-chain TCR CDR3 regions were amplified from RNA transcripts. RT-PCR with HTBI primers came first, then second-round multiplex PCR. TCRdb re-analysed the multiplex PCR reads in MiXCR, keeping a single row per CDR3 protein. Of about 1.1 million distinct CDR3 sequences listed, around a third were seen once; the top ten hold 11%. Sequenced: peripheral blood or thyroid tissue (not recorded which). These receptors came from an adult man with Graves' hyperthyroidism.

The V gene is TRBV19, the J gene TRBJ1-2; no reliable D call. Germline CDR1 and CDR2: LNHDA and SQIVND (reference sequence). V dropped 5 bases and J dropped 6 bases, with 19 bases sitting between them. The CDR3 extends over 15 amino acids. As DNA, the CDR3 is TGTGCCAGTAGTCAACTGGGAAACACCCTGCATGGCTACACCTTC. It encodes CASSQLGNTLHGYTF.

A remark on this clonotype: Because the CDR3's place on the DNA is in doubt, the DNA is left out and the CDR3 is given as listed by TCRdb. The chain joins TRBV10-2 to TRBJ1-1. The CDR3 is made up of 13 amino acids, end residues included. Germline CDR1 and CDR2: WSHSY and SAAADI. The CDR3 spells CACSARENTEAFF.